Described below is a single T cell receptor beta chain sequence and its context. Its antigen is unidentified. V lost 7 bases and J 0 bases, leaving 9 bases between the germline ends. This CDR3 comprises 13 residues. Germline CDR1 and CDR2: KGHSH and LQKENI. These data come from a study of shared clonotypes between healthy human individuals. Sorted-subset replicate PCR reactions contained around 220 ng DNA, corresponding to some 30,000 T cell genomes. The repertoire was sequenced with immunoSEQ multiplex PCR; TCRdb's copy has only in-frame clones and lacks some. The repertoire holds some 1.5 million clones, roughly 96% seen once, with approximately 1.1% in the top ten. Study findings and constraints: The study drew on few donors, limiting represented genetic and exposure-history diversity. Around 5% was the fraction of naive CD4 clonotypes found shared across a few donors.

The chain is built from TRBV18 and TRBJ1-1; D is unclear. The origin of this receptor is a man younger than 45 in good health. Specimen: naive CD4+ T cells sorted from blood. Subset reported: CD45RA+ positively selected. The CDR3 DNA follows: TGTGCCAGCTGGCGGGAGATGAACACTGAAGCTTTCTTT. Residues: CASWREMNTEAFF.